This TCR beta chain was identified during a study of blood T cell repertoires in COVID-19. About the research overall: COVID-19 samples from acute and convalescent phases originated in the United States, Italy and Spain. T cells, B-cell-depleted T cells, or PBMCs provided the cDNA or gDNA that served as material.

In the authors' workflow: Nucleated cell counts were estimated from reference gene primer amplification. Sequenced by immunoSEQ multiplex PCR; TCRdb stores in-frame clones only, minus some. That table is the source of V, J and clone size, and D and trimming were worked out from the DNA. The sample yields about 190,000 clones, 88% seen once. This clonotype was obtained from a man between 25 and 39 years old with acute or convalescent COVID-19. Sequenced sample: peripheral blood.

The CDR3 sequence: CASSQSQGIWSTGELFF. Written as DNA, the CDR3 is TGTGCCAGCAGCCAAAGTCAGGGAATTTGGAGCACCGGGGAGCTGTTTTTT. The chain couples TRBV4-2 to TRBJ2-2; a weak D match, TRBD1 (5 bases). CDR1 is LGHNA, CDR2 YNFKEQ, per germline. With 2 bases removed from V and 4 bases from J, the gap between germline ends came to 17 bases. This CDR3 region has 17 residues.